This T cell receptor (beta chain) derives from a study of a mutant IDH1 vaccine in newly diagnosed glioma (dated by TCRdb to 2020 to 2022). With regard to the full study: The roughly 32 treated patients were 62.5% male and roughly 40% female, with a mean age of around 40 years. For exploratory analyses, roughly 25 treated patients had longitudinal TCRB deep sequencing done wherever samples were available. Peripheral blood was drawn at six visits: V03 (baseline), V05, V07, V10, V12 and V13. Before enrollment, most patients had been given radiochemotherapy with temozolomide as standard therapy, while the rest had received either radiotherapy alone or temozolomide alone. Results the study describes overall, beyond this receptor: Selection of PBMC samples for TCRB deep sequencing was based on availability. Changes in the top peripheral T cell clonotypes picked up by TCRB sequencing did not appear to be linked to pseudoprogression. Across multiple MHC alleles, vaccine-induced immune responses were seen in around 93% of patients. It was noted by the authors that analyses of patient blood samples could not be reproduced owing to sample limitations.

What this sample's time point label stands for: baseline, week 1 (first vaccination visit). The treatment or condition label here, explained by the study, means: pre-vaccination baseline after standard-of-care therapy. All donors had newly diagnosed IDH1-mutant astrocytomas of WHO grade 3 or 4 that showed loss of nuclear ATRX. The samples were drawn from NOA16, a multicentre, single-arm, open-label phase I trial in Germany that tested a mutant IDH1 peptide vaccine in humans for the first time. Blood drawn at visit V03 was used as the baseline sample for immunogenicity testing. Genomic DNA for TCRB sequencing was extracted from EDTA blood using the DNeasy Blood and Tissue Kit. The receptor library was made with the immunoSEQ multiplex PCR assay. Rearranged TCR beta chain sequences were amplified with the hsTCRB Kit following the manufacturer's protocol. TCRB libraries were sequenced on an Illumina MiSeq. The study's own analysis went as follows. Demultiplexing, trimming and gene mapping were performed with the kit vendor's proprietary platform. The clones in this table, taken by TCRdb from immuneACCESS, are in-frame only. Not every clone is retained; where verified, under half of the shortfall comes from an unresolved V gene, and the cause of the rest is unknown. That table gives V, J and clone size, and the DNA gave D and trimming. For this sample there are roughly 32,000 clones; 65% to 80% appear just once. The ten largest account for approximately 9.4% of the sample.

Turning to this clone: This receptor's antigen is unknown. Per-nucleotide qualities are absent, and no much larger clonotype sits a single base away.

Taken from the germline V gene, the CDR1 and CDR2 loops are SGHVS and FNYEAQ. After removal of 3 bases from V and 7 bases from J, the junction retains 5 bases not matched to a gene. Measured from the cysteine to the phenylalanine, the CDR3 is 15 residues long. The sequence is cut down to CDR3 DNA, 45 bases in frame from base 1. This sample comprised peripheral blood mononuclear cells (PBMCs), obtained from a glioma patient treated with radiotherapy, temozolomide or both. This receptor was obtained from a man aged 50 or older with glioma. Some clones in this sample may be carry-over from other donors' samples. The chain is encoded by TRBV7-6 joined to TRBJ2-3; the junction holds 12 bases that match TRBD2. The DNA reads TGTGCCAGCAGCTTTAGGACTAGCGGGACACATACGCAGTATTTT. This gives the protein CASSFRTSGTHTQYF. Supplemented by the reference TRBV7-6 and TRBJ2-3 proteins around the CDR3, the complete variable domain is GAGVSQSPRYKVTKRGQDVALRCDPISGHVSLYWYRQALGQGPEFLTYFNYEAQQDKSGLPNDRFSAERPEGSISTLTIQRTEQRDSAMYRCASSFRTSGTHTQYFGPGTRLTVL.